The T cell receptor (beta chain) under discussion was sequenced for a study of beta chain features in type 1 diabetes. Across the study: Age, gender, cell numbers and subset yield matched between patients and controls.

Expressed TCRB transcripts got sequenced, as all isolated RNA was reverse transcribed. Here immunoSEQ multiplex PCR was the method, and the copy in TCRdb shows in-frame clones only, minus some. The sample has 680,000 or so clones; roughly a sixth are singletons. This clone was picked up a small number of times. Its target is not known. This CDR3 is 12 amino acids long. The germline gives CDR1 SGDLS, CDR2 YYNGEE. The ends lost 5 bases at V and 7 bases at J; junction bases unmatched: 1. Sorting based on CD45RO/CCR7/CD25/CD127/CD95/CD27 separated CD4+ naive, central memory, regulatory and stem cell-like memory cells. Study-wide findings and caveats: There were fewer insertions and more deletions at the VDJ junctions of type 1 diabetes patients. All four CD4+ subsets from Type 1 diabetes patients carried moderately but significantly shorter TCRB CDR3s.

This clonotype was sampled from a man younger than 35 in good health. Source material: naive CD4+ T cells from blood. The chain couples TRBV9 to TRBJ2-1, with TRBD2 identical over 9 bases. Written as DNA, the CDR3 is TGTGCCAGCAGGAGCGGGAGGAATGAGCAGTTCTTC. Encoded protein: CASRSGRNEQFF.